The rows below give T cell receptor beta chains drawn from one sample of a study of blood T cells in healthy people across ages. MiXCR, run by TCRdb on the 5' RACE reads, gives a single entry per CDR3 protein. This sample has roughly 1,100,000 distinct CDR3 sequences; roughly a quarter occur once, and the top ten carry 0.75%. These data are also associated with another study on T cells of mothers and their children.

Sequencing was performed on blood. The receptors shown here come from a girl under 10 years old in good health. CDR3s include the opening cysteine and the closing phenylalanine or tryptophan. A D gene is named only where the DNA matches it firmly. For some rows the clone size is stated as once, few or many, or as a class when expanded; others skip it.

CDR3aa: CSASPGHLEKLFF
CDR3nt: TGCAGTGCTTCCCCGGGACATCTCGAAAAACTGTTTTTT
abundance: .
v_gene: TRBV20-1
len: 13
j_gene: TRBJ1-4
d_gene: .

CDR3aa: CASSPGTNPSYEQYF
CDR3nt: TGTGCCAGCAGTCCCGGGACAAACCCATCCTACGAGCAGTACTTC
abundance: .
v_gene: TRBV28
len: 15
j_gene: TRBJ2-7
d_gene: .

CDR3aa: CSAPGDSVYYNEQFF
CDR3nt: TGCAGTGCCCCTGGGGACTCAGTCTACTACAATGAGCAGTTCTTC
abundance: few
v_gene: TRBV20-1
len: 15
j_gene: TRBJ2-1
d_gene: .

CDR3aa: CASSRGTGNHEQYF
CDR3nt: TGTGCCAGCAGCCGCGGGACAGGGAACCACGAGCAGTACTTC
abundance: few
v_gene: TRBV3-1
len: 14
j_gene: TRBJ2-7
d_gene: TRBD1

CDR3aa: CSAQGGGYQETQYF
CDR3nt: TGCAGTGCTCAAGGGGGGGGGTACCAAGAGACCCAGTACTTC
abundance: few
v_gene: TRBV20-1
len: 14
j_gene: TRBJ2-5
d_gene: .

CDR3aa: CSVPGNRGYNEQFF
CDR3nt: TGCAGCGTCCCCGGGAACCGGGGATACAATGAGCAGTTCTTC
abundance: .
v_gene: TRBV29-1
len: 14
j_gene: TRBJ2-1
d_gene: .

CDR3aa: CASSPRLGVSSGANVLTF
CDR3nt: TGTGCCAGCTCACCAAGACTGGGGGTTAGCTCTGGGGCCAACGTCCTGACTTTC
abundance: few
v_gene: TRBV18
len: 18
j_gene: TRBJ2-6
d_gene: .

CDR3aa: CASSKAGVSANEQFF
CDR3nt: TGTGCCAGCAGCAAAGCGGGAGTTTCTGCCAATGAGCAGTTCTTC
abundance: .
v_gene: TRBV27
len: 15
j_gene: TRBJ2-1
d_gene: TRBD2

CDR3aa: CASSPEQGMGLGEQFF
CDR3nt: TGTGCCAGCAGCCCAGAACAGGGAATGGGACTGGGCGAGCAGTTCTTC
abundance: .
v_gene: TRBV7-9
len: 16
j_gene: TRBJ2-1
d_gene: .

CDR3aa: CASSLNTNSYEQYF
CDR3nt: TGTGCCAGCAGCTTGAATACTAACTCCTACGAGCAGTACTTC
abundance: few
v_gene: TRBV11-1
len: 14
j_gene: TRBJ2-7
d_gene: .

CDR3aa: CASSRRQGLAGVGYNEQFF
CDR3nt: TGCGCCAGCAGCAGACGGCAGGGACTAGCGGGAGTCGGGTACAATGAGCAGTTCTTC
abundance: few
v_gene: TRBV4-1
len: 19
j_gene: TRBJ2-1
d_gene: TRBD2

CDR3aa: CASSFSFSPGHFYEQYF
CDR3nt: TGTGCCAGCAGTTTTTCATTTTCGCCGGGTCACTTCTACGAGCAGTACTTC
abundance: .
v_gene: TRBV28
len: 17
j_gene: TRBJ2-7
d_gene: .